Below are 29 T cell receptor beta chains sequenced from a single sample in a study of beta chain features in type 1 diabetes. Antigens for these TCRs are unknown. Expressed TCRB transcripts were sequenced, since all the RNA that had been isolated was reverse transcribed. TCRdb's copy holds only in-frame clones and misses some; the assay was immunoSEQ multiplex PCR. The sample contains under 200,000 clones, roughly 8% of which appear only once. Findings and limits, study-wide: Type 1 diabetes patients showed a moderate but significant shortening of TCRB CDR3s in all four CD4+ subsets.

Sample: central memory CD4+ T cells from blood. These receptors were taken from a woman between 18 and 29 years old with type 1 diabetes.

The chain uses TRBV2 and TRBJ2-1; 7 nucleotides line up with TRBD2. Germline CDR1 and CDR2: SNHLY and FYNNEI. The CDR3 is made up of 15 amino acids. Trimming took 3 bases from V and 7 from J; bases not matched to a gene: 9. This chain's CDR3 is CASSDEREGGNEQFF. CDR3 DNA sequence: TGTGCCAGCAGTGATGAGAGGGAGGGAGGTAATGAGCAGTTCTTC.

In this sample, this clone turned up a few times. The genes are TRBV2 and TRBJ1-2; TRBD1 aligns across 9 bases. V was pared by 6 bases and J by 4 bases, with 6 bases of the junction left unmatched. The germline gives CDR1 SNHLY, CDR2 FYNNEI. The CDR3 is 14 amino acids. The CDR3 bases are TGTGCCAGCAGCGGGGGACAGGGCAGCTATGGCTACACCTTC. This gives the protein CASSGGQGSYGYTF.

This chain connects TRBV5-1 to TRBJ2-2; D gene ambiguous. The germline gives CDR1 SGHRS, CDR2 YFSETQ. This CDR3 comprises 13 residues. V was trimmed by 2 bases and J by 5 bases, leaving 7 bases between them. CDR3 sequence (DNA): TGCGCCAGCAGCTTTGGGCCTACCGGGGAGCTGTTTTTT. This translates into CASSFGPTGELFF. Complete variable domain (other parts from reference TRBV5-1 and TRBJ2-2): KAGVTQTPRYLIKTRGQQVTLSCSPISGHRSVSWYQQTPGQGLQFLFEYFSETQRNKGNFPGRFSGRQFSNSRSEMNVSTLELGDSALYLCASSFGPTGELFFGEGSRLTVL.

This clone has only a few counts. The rearrangement uses TRBV25-1 and TRBJ2-1; 11 bases agree with TRBD2. Germline-derived CDR1 and CDR2 are MGHDK and SYGVNS. V trimming: 3 bases; J trimming: 8 bases; junction bases outside the gene matches: 9. CDR3 length equals 16 residues. The CDR3 nucleotides are TGTGCCAGCAGTGATTACCCTAGCGGGAGGACTGATGAGCAGTTCTTC. Residues: CASSDYPSGRTDEQFF.

The table lists this clone with a few counts. The V call is TRBV7-2, the J call TRBJ2-2, with D possibly TRBD1 on 5 matching bases. V was clipped by 5 bases and J by 1 base, with 14 bases between them. Looked up from germline, CDR1 is SGHTA and CDR2 is FQGNSA. This CDR3 is built from 16 residues. The DNA of the CDR3 is TGTGCCAGCAGCCAGAGGATAACAGGGAACACCGGGGAGCTGTTTTTT. It translates to CASSQRITGNTGELFF.

CDR3 coding DNA: TGTGCCAGCACGGAGAACTCCTACGAGCAGTACTTC. Encoded protein: CASTENSYEQYF. This chain connects TRBV2 to TRBJ2-7; D remains ambiguous. The V end was cut by 7 bases, the J end by 0 bases, with 7 bases between. Germline V gene lookup returns CDR1 SNHLY and CDR2 FYNNEI. The CDR3 totals 12 residues.

The table lists this clone with a few counts. DNA for the CDR3: TGTGCCAGCAGCCGCTCGGCGGGGTTAGCTAACTATGGCTACACCTTC. This translates into CASSRSAGLANYGYTF. The rearrangement links TRBV7-9 to TRBJ1-2; no clear D gene. Germline assignment: CDR1 SEHNR and CDR2 FQNEAQ (reference sequence). V lost 5 bases to trimming and J lost 0 bases, with 16 bases between them. The CDR3 is made up of 16 amino acids. The entire variable domain, with the rest obtained from reference TRBV7-9 and TRBJ1-2, is as follows: DTGVSQNPRHKITKRGQNVTFRCDPISEHNRLYWYRQTLGQGPEFLTYFQNEAQLEKSRLLSDRFSAERPKGSFSTLEIQRTEQGDSAMYLCASSRSAGLANYGYTFGSGTRLTVV.

The rearrangement uses TRBV25-1 and TRBJ2-1; possibly TRBD2 for D (7 bases). Trimming left V 1 base short and J 2 bases short, with 9 bases between. CDR1 and CDR2 from the germline V gene are MGHDK and SYGVNS. The CDR3 covers 15 residues. The CDR3 protein is CASSESGGPYNEQFF. CDR3 in DNA: TGTGCCAGCAGTGAATCGGGGGGCCCCTACAATGAGCAGTTCTTC.

This clone was counted a few times. The V call is TRBV6-6, the J call TRBJ1-2; a weak D match, TRBD1 (5 bases). The CDR3 contains 14 residues. Germline V gene sequence: CDR1 MNHNY, CDR2 SVGAGI (reference sequence). V lost 6 bases and J lost 4, with 15 bases in between. The DNA for the CDR3 is TGTGCCAGCAGCGGTCTGGGGGGACCCTATGGCTACACCTTC. It yields the protein CASSGLGGPYGYTF.

There are a few counts of this clone. The rearrangement joins TRBV7-8 to TRBJ2-3; D is perhaps TRBD1 (6 bases). Deletions cut 1 base from V and 3 bases from J, with 11 bases between. Germline lookup yields CDR1 SGHVS and CDR2 FQNEAQ. The CDR3 spans 15 residues. The CDR3 DNA is TGTGCCAGCAGCTTAGAACAGGGCAAAACAGATACGCAGTATTTT. Translated, it gives CASSLEQGKTDTQYF.

The chain carries TRBV7-2 and TRBJ1-1; no definite D call. This CDR3 is built from 11 residues. Looked up from germline, CDR1 is SGHTA and CDR2 is FQGNSA. Trimming removed 7 bases at V and 8 bases at J, with 11 bases between. CDR3: CASKEAGEAFF. CDR3 coding DNA: TGTGCCAGCAAGGAGGCCGGCGAAGCTTTCTTT.

This clone was found a few times. The CDR3, as DNA: TGTGCCAGTACAGTGAACACTGAAGCTTTCTTT. Translated: CASTVNTEAFF. This chain links TRBV2 with TRBJ1-1; D unclear. The CDR3 runs to 11 residues. Between the trimmed V and J ends, which lost 9 bases and 0 bases, there was a span of 5 bases. The germline V gene encodes CDR1 SNHLY and CDR2 FYNNEI. Filled out from reference TRBV2 and TRBJ1-1, the complete variable domain reads EPEVTQTPSHQVTQMGQEVILRCVPISNHLYFYWYRQILGQKVEFLVSFYNNEISEKSEIFDDQFSVERPDGSNFTLKIRSTKLEDSAMYFCASTVNTEAFFGQGTRLTVV.

This clone occurred a few times. The chain has TRBV2 and TRBJ1-2; TRBD1 is a possible D gene (5 bases). The CDR3 runs 13 residues. Trimming removed 7 bases from V and 2 bases from J, with 11 bases in between. CDR1 and CDR2 (germline): SNHLY, FYNNEI. The CDR3 sequence: CASTTDRNYGYTF. The CDR3 DNA is TGTGCCAGCACTACCGACAGAAACTATGGCTACACCTTC.

The chain combines TRBV28 with TRBJ2-7; TRBD1 might be the D (6 bases). The CDR3 extends over 14 amino acids. Germline values: CDR1 MDHEN, CDR2 SYDVKM. V was trimmed by 3 bases and J by 6 bases, leaving 15 bases between them. CDR3: CASSLVPGQFEQYF. DNA of the CDR3: TGTGCCAGCAGTTTGGTCCCTGGACAGTTCGAGCAGTACTTC.

The rearrangement joins TRBV6-5 to TRBJ2-7; 10 bases align to TRBD2. Per the germline V gene, CDR1 is MNHEY and CDR2 is SVGAGI. The CDR3 is 15 residues long. Unmatched junction bases numbered 10, after V lost 4 bases and J lost 7 bases. CDR3 in DNA: TGTGCCAGCAGTTCCTGGACTAGCGGCCCTTCAGAGCAGTACTTC. Translated: CASSSWTSGPSEQYF.

In this sample, this clone turned up a few times. This chain joins TRBV7-8 and TRBJ1-1, with 7 bases matching TRBD1. The CDR3 extends over 14 amino acids. Trimming cost V 4 bases and J 6 bases; bases outside gene matches: 8. Per germline, CDR1 SGHVS and CDR2 FQNEAQ. The CDR3 bases are TGTGCCAGCAGCTCCGACAGGGTAAGGGCTGAAGCTTTCTTT. It yields the protein CASSSDRVRAEAFF.

The genes are TRBV5-4 and TRBJ2-3, with D perhaps TRBD1 (8 bases). The germline V gene encodes CDR1 SGHNT and CDR2 YYREEE (reference sequence). This CDR3 has 15 residues. The V end was cut by 0 bases, the J end by 6 bases, with 14 bases between. CDR3 residues: CASSLAYRGGDTQYF. CDR3 bases: TGTGCCAGCAGCTTGGCCTACAGGGGGGGGGATACGCAGTATTTT.

The gene calls are TRBV7-2 and TRBJ2-2; D unresolved. The CDR3 covers 14 residues. V lost 5 bases and J 4 bases, leaving 11 bases between the germline ends. CDR1 and CDR2 from the germline V gene are SGHTA and FQGNSA. CDR3 nucleotides: TGTGCCAGCAGCCGACGAGGCTTCACCGGGGAGCTGTTTTTT. This translates into CASSRRGFTGELFF.

The chain carries TRBV5-8 and TRBJ1-1, with D uncertain. V lost 5 bases and J lost 0, with 14 bases in between. This CDR3 is 15 amino acids long. CDR1 and CDR2 from the germline V gene are SGHTS and YDEGEE. CDR3 DNA sequence: TGTGCCAGCAGGGCCCCACCCGGGATGAACACTGAAGCTTTCTTT. It encodes CASRAPPGMNTEAFF. The variable domain in full, with the rest retrieved from reference TRBV5-8 and TRBJ1-1, is EAGVTQSPTHLIKTRGQQATLRCSPISGHTSVYWYQQALGLGLQFLLWYDEGEERNRGNFPPRFSGRQFPNYSSELNVNALELEDSALYLCASRAPPGMNTEAFFGQGTRLTVV.

This clone was seen a handful of times. The CDR3 loop is CASSMRQSSASYTQYF. The CDR3 DNA is TGTGCCAGTAGTATGCGGCAGAGTTCCGCGTCTTATACGCAGTATTTT. The chain has TRBV19 and TRBJ2-3; D remains ambiguous. V lost 3 bases and J 7 bases, leaving 20 bases between the germline ends. CDR1 and CDR2 from the germline V gene are LNHDA and SQIVND (reference sequence). This CDR3 spans 16 amino acids.

The chain employs TRBV7-2 and TRBJ2-1, with 9 bases that match TRBD2. The CDR3 has 16 residues. CDR1 SGHTA and CDR2 FQGNSA come from the germline V gene. Unmatched junction bases numbered 8, after V lost 0 bases and J lost 8 bases. CDR3: CASSLAHRLAVDEQFF. In nucleotides, the CDR3 is TGTGCCAGCAGCTTAGCGCATAGACTAGCGGTTGATGAGCAGTTCTTC.

This clone was counted between two and nine times. The chain joins TRBV19 to TRBJ2-7, with 9 bases lining up with TRBD2. CDR1 and CDR2 from the germline V gene are LNHDA and SQIVND (reference sequence). J lost 3 bases, V lost 6 bases, and 18 bases had no gene match. The CDR3 runs to 18 residues. The CDR3 protein is CASRKGSGRVSSRYEQYF. Written as DNA, the CDR3 is TGTGCCAGTAGGAAAGGTAGCGGGAGAGTTTCGAGTCGCTACGAGCAGTACTTC. The whole variable domain, filled in from reference TRBV19 and TRBJ2-7, reads DGGITQSPKYLFRKEGQNVTLSCEQNLNHDAMYWYRQDPGQGLRLIYYSQIVNDFQKGDIAEGYSVSREKKESFPLTVTSAQKNPTAFYLCASRKGSGRVSSRYEQYFGPGTRLTVT.

CDR3 sequence: CASSGMGGEQPQHF. DNA of the CDR3: TGTGCCAGCAGTGGCATGGGGGGGGAGCAGCCCCAGCATTTT. This chain joins TRBV2 and TRBJ1-5; D is perhaps TRBD1 (5 bases). There are 14 residues in the CDR3. The V gene's germline CDR1 is SNHLY and CDR2 FYNNEI. Deletions cut 4 bases from V and 7 bases from J, with 14 bases between.

This clone was found a few times. The chain uses TRBV6-5 and TRBJ2-7; 9 bases fit TRBD1. V gave up 7 bases and J gave up 1 base; unmatched junction bases: 5. This CDR3 comprises 14 residues. Per the germline V gene, CDR1 is MNHEY and CDR2 is SVGAGI. The CDR3: CASTTGGTSYEQYF. CDR3 nucleotide sequence: TGTGCCAGCACCACAGGGGGCACATCCTACGAGCAGTACTTC.

This clone was observed once. The chain employs TRBV7-9 and TRBJ1-2, with TRBD1 identical over 7 bases. Trimming cost V 7 bases and J 10 bases; bases outside gene matches: 12. CDR1 and CDR2 (germline): SEHNR, FQNEAQ (reference sequence). This CDR3 comprises 13 residues. This CDR3 reads CASTPDGQVTYTF. The CDR3 DNA is TGTGCCAGCACCCCAGACGGACAGGTTACCTACACCTTC.

This chain joins TRBV11-2 and TRBJ2-7; 10 bases are shared with TRBD2. V dropped 5 bases and J dropped 1; count of bases not matched to a gene: 2. This CDR3 spans 14 amino acids. Germline V lookup: CDR1 SGHAT, CDR2 FQNNGV. The CDR3 region has the DNA TGTGCCAGCAGCACGGGACTAGCGTCCTACGAGCAGTACTTC. Translated, it gives CASSTGLASYEQYF.

This clone was detected a few times. J is TRBJ2-2 and V is TRBV7-9, with 7 bases that match TRBD2. Germline V gene data show CDR1 as SEHNR and CDR2 as FQNEAQ (reference sequence). The CDR3 consists of 16 residues. Trimming removed 6 bases from V and 6 bases from J; junction bases left unmatched: 13. The CDR3 spells CASSPRRGNTPGELFF. The CDR3 nucleotides are TGTGCCAGCAGTCCGAGGCGGGGGAACACCCCCGGGGAGCTGTTTTTT.

In its sample, this clone was seen a few times. V gene TRBV7-9 combines with J gene TRBJ2-3; no reliable D call. The CDR3 loop spans 16 amino acids. Trimming took 1 base from V and 0 from J, leaving 11 bases between them. CDR1 and CDR2 from the germline V gene are SEHNR and FQNEAQ (reference sequence). CDR3 residues: CASSLVRATSTDTQYF. For the CDR3, the DNA is TGTGCCAGCAGCTTAGTGCGAGCTACTAGCACAGATACGCAGTATTTT.

In its sample, this clone was seen many times. The CDR3 bases are TGTGCCAGCAGCGTCGGGACAGTAGACACCGGGGAGCTGTTTTTT. Its translation is CASSVGTVDTGELFF. This rearrangement joins TRBV9 to TRBJ2-2; the match to TRBD1 covers 7 bases. The V gene's germline CDR1 is SGDLS and CDR2 YYNGEE. The CDR3 is 15 amino acids. V trimming: 2 bases; J trimming: 3 bases; junction bases outside the gene matches: 4.